The 18 T cell receptor beta chains in this list originate from one sample, sequenced in a study of radiotherapy plus CTLA-4 blockade in lung cancer. Sequencing was performed with immunoSEQ multiplex PCR; in TCRdb, only in-frame clones are kept and a portion is missing. The sample holds 62,000 or so clones, 70% to 85% seen once. The material was peripheral blood, obtained from a patient treated with radiotherapy plus ipilimumab. The receptors originated from a human donor with non-small cell lung cancer who had a complete response to radiotherapy plus ipilimumab.

The V call is TRBV7-2, the J call TRBJ2-7, with D unclear. Trimming left V 5 bases short and J 0 bases short, with 8 bases between. This CDR3 spans 13 amino acids. Germline CDR1 SGHTA, CDR2 FQGNSA. The CDR3 coding sequence is TGTGCCAGCAGCCCGGACCTCTCCTACGAGCAGTACGTC. Amino acid sequence: CASSPDLSYEQYV.

This clone was seen a few times. The chain links TRBV27 to TRBJ1-5; D may be TRBD1 (5 bases). Germline V gene sequence: CDR1 MNHEY, CDR2 SMNVEV (reference sequence). V lost 0 bases, J lost 7 bases, and 13 bases lay in between. The CDR3 consists of 15 residues. The CDR3 spells CASSLSSGVGQPQHF. The CDR3 DNA is TGTGCCAGCAGTTTATCTTCGGGGGTAGGGCAGCCCCAGCATTTT.

The J gene is TRBJ2-5, the V gene TRBV6-1, with TRBD1 identical over 7 bases. Germline CDR1 reads MNHNS; CDR2 reads SASEGT. Losses at the gene ends were 0 bases for V and 5 bases for J; bases not matched to a gene: 9. The CDR3 totals 16 residues. The CDR3 spells CASSEAPGQPGETQYF. The DNA of the CDR3 is TGTGCCAGCAGTGAAGCTCCGGGACAGCCAGGGGAGACCCAGTACTTC.

The chain joins TRBV19 to TRBJ1-3, with a weak D call TRBD1 (5 bases). Trimming removed 5 bases from V and 6 bases from J, with 14 bases in between. Germline-derived CDR1 and CDR2 are LNHDA and SQIVND (reference sequence). The CDR3 loop spans 14 amino acids. The CDR3 nucleotides are TGTGCCAGTAGTGGCCGGGACCCGAAAAACACCATATATTTT. Translating it yields CASSGRDPKNTIYF.

The chain links TRBV6-5 to TRBJ1-6; D is possibly TRBD1 (5 bases). This CDR3 is 13 amino acids long. Germline V gene data show CDR1 as MNHEY and CDR2 as SVGAGI. V dropped 7 bases and J dropped 5 bases, with 9 bases sitting between them. In DNA form, the CDR3 reads TGTGCCAGCAAGGGGCTGGATAATTCACCCCTCCACTTT. Its translation is CASKGLDNSPLHF.

The J gene is TRBJ1-1, the V gene TRBV7-9; TRBD1 is a possible D gene (5 bases). This CDR3 has 14 residues. Germline V CDR1 and CDR2: SEHNR, FQNEAQ (reference sequence). The V end was cut by 5 bases, the J end by 0 bases, with 10 bases between. CDR3 DNA sequence: TGTGCCAGCAGCCCCGGGGCGATGAACACTGAAGCTTTCTTT. This sequence encodes CASSPGAMNTEAFF.

This clone was picked up many times. V and J are TRBV4-3 and TRBJ1-3; no clear D. The ends were cut back, 0 bases at V and 0 bases at J, with 12 bases in the middle. Per germline, CDR1 LGHNA and CDR2 YSLEER. The CDR3 is 17 residues long. CDR3 bases: TGCGCCAGCAGCCAAGATTTCGCTCGGAGCTCTGGAAACACCATATATTTT. Protein product: CASSQDFARSSGNTIYF.

The V and J genes are TRBV11-2 and TRBJ1-2, with D uncertain. Trimming took off 5 bases at V and 5 bases at J, with 9 bases between the two ends. This CDR3 has 12 amino acids. CDR1 and CDR2 (germline): SGHAT, FQNNGV. CDR3 nucleotide sequence: TGTGCCAGCAGCAGAGAGAATTATGGCTACACCTTC. Protein: CASSRENYGYTF.

This chain links TRBV5-1 with TRBJ2-3, with 7 nucleotides matching TRBD2. The germline CDR1 and CDR2 sequences are SGHRS and YFSETQ. The V gene end was trimmed by 2 bases and the J gene end by 0 bases; junction bases not matched to a gene: 0. The CDR3 contains 14 residues. Here the CDR3 reads CASSFSGSTDTQYF. CDR3 sequence (DNA): TGCGCCAGCAGCTTTAGCGGGAGCACAGATACGCAGTATTTT.

CDR3 residues: CASSYPGETEAFF. Here the CDR3 DNA reads TGTGCCAGCAGTTATCCGGGGGAGACTGAAGCTTTCTTT. The J gene is TRBJ1-1, the V gene TRBV6-5, with a tentative D call TRBD1 (5 bases). The CDR3 consists of 13 residues. V shed 3 bases and J shed 5 bases, with 10 bases lying between them. Germline loops: CDR1 MNHEY, CDR2 SVGAGI.

J is TRBJ2-3 and V is TRBV27, with 9 bases matching TRBD2. This CDR3 has 15 amino acids. Losses at the gene ends were 7 bases for V and 5 bases for J; bases not matched to a gene: 10. Germline loops: CDR1 MNHEY, CDR2 SMNVEV (reference sequence). CDR3: CASTQGGRALDTQYF. In nucleotides, the CDR3 is TGTGCCAGCACCCAGGGCGGGAGGGCTTTAGATACGCAGTATTTT.

This clone was found once. The CDR3 sequence is CSVEDATASNYGYTF. The CDR3 DNA sequence: TGCAGCGTTGAAGATGCGACGGCTTCTAACTATGGCTACACCTTC. This chain links TRBV29-1 with TRBJ1-2; no clear D gene. The V end lost 0 bases, the J end lost 0 bases, and 11 bases lay between the germline ends. This CDR3 region has 15 residues. Per the germline V gene, CDR1 is SQVTM and CDR2 is ANQGSEA. The whole variable domain, filled in from reference TRBV29-1 and TRBJ1-2, reads SAVISQKPSRDICQRGTSLTIQCQVDSQVTMMFWYRQQPGQSLTLIATANQGSEATYESGFVIDKFPISRPNLTFSTLTVSNMSPEDSSIYLCSVEDATASNYGYTFGSGTRLTVV.

V usage is TRBV7-2 and J usage is TRBJ1-4; 10 bases are a match to TRBD1. This CDR3 spans 15 amino acids. Germline values: CDR1 SGHTA, CDR2 FQGNSA. V dropped 5 bases and J dropped 7; count of bases not matched to a gene: 7. In DNA, the CDR3 is TGTGCCAGCAGCCCCTGGGGACAGGGGTTTGAAAAACTGTTTTTT. It codes for CASSPWGQGFEKLFF.

The V and J genes are TRBV9 and TRBJ1-1, with 11 bases that match TRBD1. CDR3 length equals 15 residues. V lost 4 bases, J lost 6 bases, and 8 bases stayed unmatched. Looked up from germline, CDR1 is SGDLS and CDR2 is YYNGEE. CDR3 DNA sequence: TGTGCCAGCAGCCCCCGGGACAGGGGGGACTCTGAAGCTTTCTTT. Its translation is CASSPRDRGDSEAFF.

The chain is built from TRBV5-4 and TRBJ2-1; TRBD2 matches 12 bases. CDR1 is SGHNT and CDR2 is YYREEE in the germline V gene (reference sequence). Trimming took 0 bases from V and 8 from J; bases not matched to a gene: 6. This CDR3 is 16 amino acids long. CDR3 residues: CASSLGLAGGRDEQFF. The DNA for the CDR3 is TGTGCCAGCAGCTTGGGGCTAGCGGGAGGGAGAGATGAGCAGTTCTTC.

The V and J genes are TRBV7-2 and TRBJ2-3; D call uncertain. Germline CDR1 reads SGHTA; CDR2 reads FQGNSA. The CDR3 length is 11 residues. Trimming pared 3 bases from V and 6 bases from J, leaving 4 bases between. CDR3 DNA: TGTGCCAGCAGCTTTTTCGATACGCAGTATTTT. It codes for CASSFFDTQYF.

This clone was picked up a small number of times. This chain links TRBV4-3 with TRBJ1-2; D ambiguous. The length of the CDR3 is 13 residues. Trimming shortened V by 0 bases and J by 5 bases, and 7 bases separated the two germline ends. The germline V gene encodes CDR1 LGHNA and CDR2 YSLEER. For the CDR3, the DNA is TGCGCCAGCAGCCAAGAGGCTGGGTATGGCTACACCTTC. Translation: CASSQEAGYGYTF.

The rearrangement uses TRBV7-2 and TRBJ2-5; 7 bases align to TRBD2. The CDR3 spans 17 residues. The junction had 8 bases not matched to a gene; V was cut back by 0 bases and J by 1 base. Germline CDR1 reads SGHTA; CDR2 reads FQGNSA. The CDR3 here is CASSLASAGWGQETQYF. The CDR3 DNA sequence: TGTGCCAGCAGCTTAGCGTCAGCGGGATGGGGCCAAGAGACCCAGTACTTC.